The entry below gives a single T cell receptor (beta chain) sequence along with its context. Its target is not known. The source of the sample is a study of T cell responses to AZD1222 COVID-19 vaccine. This CDR3 spans 13 amino acids. Germline V gene data show CDR1 as SGHAT and CDR2 as FQNNGV. V was cut by 0 bases and J by 4 bases, with 4 bases left in between. Study observations and caveats: Vaccine-associated CD4 TCRs ranged over spike, dominating at 160-218 and 743-854. Clonal diversity may have been underestimated in mostly white British donors. Breadth and depth of Spike-specific TCRs rose after two AZD1222 doses.

Profiled with immunoSEQ multiplex PCR; TCRdb holds only in-frame clones, not every one. This sample has more than 110,000 clones; 80% to 90% occur once, and the top ten carry about 8%. This TCR derives from an adult in good health. The specimen was peripheral blood, collected on day 0 of AZD1222 vaccination. The rearrangement links TRBV11-2 to TRBJ1-3; D gene ambiguous. This CDR3 is CASSLDGGNTIYF. The CDR3 DNA reads TGTGCCAGCAGCTTAGATGGGGGAAACACCATATATTTT.